This T cell receptor beta chain came from a study of shared clonotypes between healthy human individuals. Study in general: Researchers assigned three CD4 naive, three CD4 memory, two CD8 naive and one CD8 memory plate to each donor.

The assay was run at deep level. TCRdb's copy holds only in-frame clones and misses some; the assay was immunoSEQ multiplex PCR. The sample carries about 2,500,000 clones, more than 80% recorded once. This clonotype was obtained from a man between 18 and 29 years old in good health. Sequencing was done on a sample of naive CD4+ T cells sorted from blood. Subset here: CD45RA+ positively selected.

The CDR3: CASSLQGGGGTDTQYF. Here the CDR3 DNA reads TGTGCCAGCAGTCTCCAGGGGGGCGGGGGCACAGATACGCAGTATTTT. This chain links TRBV25-1 with TRBJ2-3; maybe TRBD1 (7 bases). Trimming cost V 5 bases and J 1 base, with 16 bases left between them. The germline V gene has CDR1 MGHDK and CDR2 SYGVNS. The CDR3 spans 16 residues. The variable domain in full, completed from reference TRBV25-1 and TRBJ2-3, reads EADIYQTPRYLVIGTGKKITLECSQTMGHDKMYWYQQDPGMELHLIHYSYGVNSTEKGDLSSESTVSRIRTEHFPLTLESARPSHTSQYLCASSLQGGGGTDTQYFGPGTRLTVL.